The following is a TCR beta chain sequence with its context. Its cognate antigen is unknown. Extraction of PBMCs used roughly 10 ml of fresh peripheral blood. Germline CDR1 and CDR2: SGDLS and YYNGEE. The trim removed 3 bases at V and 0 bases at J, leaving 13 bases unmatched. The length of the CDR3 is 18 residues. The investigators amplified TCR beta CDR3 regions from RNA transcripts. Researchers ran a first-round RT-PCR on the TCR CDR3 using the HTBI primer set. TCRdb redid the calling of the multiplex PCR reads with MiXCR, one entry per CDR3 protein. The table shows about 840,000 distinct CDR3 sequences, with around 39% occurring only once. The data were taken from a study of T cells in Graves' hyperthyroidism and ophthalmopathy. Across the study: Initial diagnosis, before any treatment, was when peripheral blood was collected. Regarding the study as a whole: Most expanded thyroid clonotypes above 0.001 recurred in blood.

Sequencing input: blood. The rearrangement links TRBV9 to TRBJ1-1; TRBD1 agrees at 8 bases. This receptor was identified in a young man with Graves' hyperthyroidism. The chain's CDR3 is CASSAREDRGTLNTEAFF. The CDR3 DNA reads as TGTGCCAGCAGCGCCCGCGAAGACAGGGGCACTTTGAACACTGAAGCTTTCTTT.